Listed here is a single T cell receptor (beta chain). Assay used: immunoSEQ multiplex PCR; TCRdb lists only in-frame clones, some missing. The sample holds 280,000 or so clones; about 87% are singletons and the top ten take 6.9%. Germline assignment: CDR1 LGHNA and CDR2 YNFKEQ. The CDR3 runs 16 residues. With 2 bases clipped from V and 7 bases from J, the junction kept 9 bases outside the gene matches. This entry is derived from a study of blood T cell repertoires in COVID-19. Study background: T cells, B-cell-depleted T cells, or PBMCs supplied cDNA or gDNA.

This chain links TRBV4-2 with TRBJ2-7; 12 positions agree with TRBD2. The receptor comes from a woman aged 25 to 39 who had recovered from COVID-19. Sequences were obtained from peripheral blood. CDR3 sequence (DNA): TGTGCCAGCAGCCAATCCGGAGGGCTAGCGGGGGGGGAGCAGTACTTC. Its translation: CASSQSGGLAGGEQYF.